Reported below is one T cell receptor (beta chain). Its target is unknown. This sample was taken from a study of blood T cells in healthy people across ages. Primed by a sample-barcoded 5' primer and a J-beta primer mix, a second PCR proceeded for about 7 to 12 cycles. TCRdb re-derived calls from the 5' RACE reads in MiXCR, one entry per CDR3 protein. Among about 1.4 million distinct CDR3 sequences listed, roughly 60% were seen once. Trimming took 4 bases from V and 8 from J; bases not matched to a gene: 8. CDR3 length equals 13 residues. Germline-derived CDR1 and CDR2 are SGHDT and YYEEEE. Whole-study results and caveats: It was held that diversity estimates obtained from one million T cells represented underestimates. No conclusive comparison of naive versus antigen-experienced cells was possible with unsorted PBMCs.

Sequencing was performed on blood. V usage is TRBV5-6 and J usage is TRBJ1-2, with 7 bases that match TRBD1. This receptor was taken from a man aged 18-30 years in good health. The CDR3 DNA reads as TGTGCCAGCAGCCCGACAGGGCAAATAGGCTACACCTTC. This codes for CASSPTGQIGYTF. Variable domain in full (rest from reference TRBV5-6 and TRBJ1-2): DAGVTQSPTHLIKTRGQQVTLRCSPKSGHDTVSWYQQALGQGPQFIFQYYEEEERQRGNFPDRFSGHQFPNYSSELNVNALLLGDSALYLCASSPTGQIGYTFGSGTRLTVV.